This is a list of T cell receptor beta chains from one sample in a study of T-cell reconstitution after alpha-beta-depleted transplantation in children. From the PCR reads, TCRdb called clonotypes with MiXCR, one entry per CDR3 protein. The sample lists roughly 610,000 distinct CDR3 sequences; 10% were seen once. The material sequenced was PBMCs from the stem cell graft donor, taken from the stem cell graft. Every receptor here comes from a human donor who donated a stem cell graft to a child with acute myeloid leukemia. Both conserved end residues are part of each CDR3. The D gene is left open where the match is weak. Rows may omit the clone size; those that give it use once, few, many or a size class.

j_call d_call v_call clone_size cdr3_aa cdr3_nt
TRBJ2-7 . TRBV28 . CASSSMWQYF TGTGCCAGCAGTTCAATGTGGCAGTACTTC
TRBJ2-2 . TRBV6-1 many CASRISQGTTGELFF TGTGCCAGCAGGATTTCTCAGGGGACCACCGGGGAGCTGTTTTTT
TRBJ1-1 TRBD1 TRBV12-3/TRBV12-4 . CASSPNRGPEAFF TGTGCCAGCAGTCCAAACAGGGGCCCTGAAGCTTTCTTT
TRBJ2-7 . TRBV12-3/TRBV12-4 few CASSLGVMHYEQYF TGTGCCAGCAGTTTAGGAGTCATGCACTACGAGCAGTACTTC
TRBJ1-3 . TRBV20-1 . CSASKEVRGNTIYF TGCAGTGCTTCAAAAGAAGTTCGAGGAAACACCATATATTTT
TRBJ2-2 TRBD2 TRBV29-1 . CSVGLRAGVGTGELFF TGCAGCGTTGGGCTCCGAGCGGGAGTAGGCACCGGGGAGCTGTTTTTT
TRBJ2-5 . TRBV29-1 . CSVVFRDGMIETQYF TGCAGCGTTGTGTTCCGGGACGGGATGATAGAGACCCAGTACTTC
TRBJ1-5 TRBD1 TRBV11-2 few CASSPKGQGDYSNQPQHF TGTGCCAGCAGCCCCAAGGGACAGGGGGACTATAGCAATCAGCCCCAGCATTTT
TRBJ2-3 . TRBV7-3 . CASSRGESGTDTQYF TGTGCCAGCTCTAGGGGGGAGTCCGGCACAGATACGCAGTATTTT
TRBJ2-7 . TRBV6-2/TRBV6-3 many CASSSRRHGSYEQYF TGTGCCAGCAGTTCGCGACGGCATGGCTCCTACGAGCAGTACTTC
TRBJ2-1 TRBD2 TRBV7-9 many CASSRQTSGGYNEQFF TGTGCCAGCAGCCGACAAACTAGCGGGGGTTACAATGAGCAGTTCTTC
TRBJ2-1 TRBD2 TRBV20-1 . CSARAPGTSFDNEQFF TGCAGTGCTAGAGCTCCCGGGACTAGTTTCGACAATGAGCAGTTCTTC
TRBJ1-6 TRBD1 TRBV15 many CATSREGAGGLHF TGTGCCACCAGCAGAGAAGGGGCAGGGGGGCTCCACTTT
TRBJ2-1 TRBD2 TRBV7-2 many CASSGLAGGGYNEQFF TGTGCCAGCAGCGGACTAGCGGGAGGGGGTTACAATGAGCAGTTCTTC
TRBJ2-7 TRBD1 TRBV7-2 many CASSPGGYEQYF TGTGCCAGCTCCCCAGGGGGCTACGAGCAGTACTTC
TRBJ1-4 TRBD1 TRBV29-1 . CSAEDREDEKLFF TGCAGCGCCGAGGACAGGGAGGATGAAAAACTGTTTTTT
TRBJ2-2 . TRBV21-1 few CASSKKGYRSLATGELFF TGTGCCAGCAGCAAGAAGGGTTACCGCAGCCTAGCCACCGGGGAGCTGTTTTTT
TRBJ2-2 . TRBV5-1 . CASSTGPRSTGELFF TGCGCCAGCAGCACGGGCCCGCGGAGCACCGGGGAGCTGTTTTTT
TRBJ2-7 . TRBV5-1 many CASSFGTLTYEQYF TGCGCCAGCAGCTTCGGGACACTTACCTACGAGCAGTACTTC
TRBJ2-5 . TRBV28 few CASGMETQYF TGTGCCAGCGGGATGGAGACCCAGTACTTC
TRBJ2-1 . TRBV12-3/TRBV12-4 many CASSETSYNEQFF TGTGCCAGCAGCGAAACTTCCTACAATGAGCAGTTCTTC
TRBJ2-5 . TRBV18 . CASSSGHEETQYF TGTGCCAGCTCATCTGGACACGAAGAGACCCAGTACTTC
TRBJ1-6 . TRBV12-3/TRBV12-4 many CASTYGGRGDSPLHF TGTGCCAGCACCTACGGCGGGCGCGGAGATTCACCCCTCCACTTT
TRBJ2-2 . TRBV30 . CAWESIANTGELFF TGTGCCTGGGAATCTATCGCGAACACCGGGGAGCTGTTTTTT
TRBJ1-4 . TRBV12-3/TRBV12-4 . CASSLNEGGEKLFF TGTGCCAGCAGTTTAAATGAGGGGGGTGAAAAACTGTTTTTT
TRBJ2-7 . TRBV28 many CASSLRGLEQYF TGTGCCAGCAGTTTAAGGGGACTCGAGCAGTACTTC
TRBJ2-1 . TRBV7-2 many CASKPGTPYLGNEQFF TGTGCCAGCAAACCCGGGACTCCGTATTTAGGGAATGAGCAGTTCTTC
TRBJ1-5 TRBD1 TRBV12-3/TRBV12-4 . CASSPGTGGGNQPQHF TGTGCCAGCAGTCCCGGGACAGGGGGCGGCAATCAGCCCCAGCATTTT
TRBJ1-4 TRBD1 TRBV3-1 . CASSPGTEYTRGEKLFF TGTGCCAGCAGCCCCGGGACAGAATATACCCGGGGTGAAAAACTGTTTTTT
TRBJ2-7 TRBD2 TRBV20-1 . CSAPPAGRDPSYEQYF TGCAGTGCCCCCCCCGCGGGGAGGGATCCATCCTACGAGCAGTACTTC
TRBJ1-5 TRBD1 TRBV6-5 many CASSYSGTGNQPQHF TGTGCCAGCAGTTACTCCGGGACAGGGAATCAGCCCCAGCATTTT
TRBJ2-2 . TRBV30 . CAWRSRTGELFF TGTGCCTGGAGGAGCAGGACCGGGGAGCTGTTTTTT
TRBJ2-2 TRBD1 TRBV20-1 . CSDRGGPIKGRSGELFF TGCAGCGACAGGGGGGGTCCTATAAAAGGACGCTCCGGGGAGCTGTTTTTT
TRBJ2-3 . TRBV7-3 . CASSLTVLDTPKQSTDTQYF TGTGCCAGCAGCTTAACGGTCCTAGATACGCCAAAGCAGAGCACAGATACGCAGTATTTT
TRBJ2-7 TRBD1 TRBV4-3 few CASSQEVQGAQEQYF TGCGCCAGCAGCCAAGAGGTACAGGGGGCACAGGAGCAGTACTTC
TRBJ2-7 . TRBV14 . CASSPLGGGLTYEQYF TGTGCCAGCAGCCCCCTAGGTGGGGGCTTGACCTACGAGCAGTACTTC
TRBJ2-1 TRBD2 TRBV4-2 many CASKKEREGWANEQFF TGTGCCAGCAAAAAGGAGCGGGAGGGTTGGGCCAATGAGCAGTTCTTC
TRBJ2-6 . TRBV29-1 . CSVRTEGGRAGANVLTF TGCAGCGTTCGGACAGAGGGGGGTCGGGCTGGGGCCAACGTCCTGACTTTC
TRBJ2-3 . TRBV6-5 . CASNLGSPLSTDTQYF TGTGCCAGCAATCTCGGGTCACCCCTGAGCACAGATACGCAGTATTTT
TRBJ2-7 TRBD2 TRBV2 . CASRRLAGLQNEQYF TGTGCCAGCAGAAGGCTAGCGGGACTACAGAACGAGCAGTACTTC
TRBJ2-2 . TRBV10-3 . CAISESHPGELFF TGTGCCATCAGTGAGTCCCATCCCGGGGAGCTGTTTTTT
TRBJ2-7 TRBD1 TRBV20-1 few CSARAGQGAHEQYF TGCAGTGCTAGGGCGGGACAGGGGGCCCACGAGCAGTACTTC
TRBJ1-4 TRBD1 TRBV6-1 . CASRRQGFGNEKLFF TGTGCCAGCCGTCGACAGGGCTTTGGTAATGAAAAACTGTTTTTT
TRBJ1-4 TRBD1 TRBV18 . CASSPFGTGEKLFF TGTGCCAGCTCACCTTTTGGGACAGGGGAAAAACTGTTTTTT
TRBJ2-7 . TRBV12-3/TRBV12-4 few CASSLAGSGLTSPSYEQYF TGTGCCAGCAGTTTAGCTGGTAGCGGTCTCACCTCCCCATCCTACGAGCAGTACTTC
TRBJ1-2 TRBD1 TRBV11-2 . CASSFQGAGYGYTF TGTGCCAGCAGCTTCCAGGGGGCAGGCTATGGCTACACCTTC
TRBJ1-3 . TRBV6-6 few CASSPSNTIYF TGTGCCAGCAGCCCCTCTAACACCATATATTTT
TRBJ2-5 . TRBV27 . CASRIGFAGETQYF TGTGCCAGCAGAATCGGATTCGCGGGGGAGACCCAGTACTTC
TRBJ2-5 . TRBV7-9 many CASSPQNGQETQYF TGTGCCAGCAGCCCACAGAACGGCCAAGAGACCCAGTACTTC
TRBJ1-1 . TRBV20-1 . CSARDFRTVNTEAFF TGCAGTGCTAGAGATTTTCGGACAGTCAACACTGAAGCTTTCTTT